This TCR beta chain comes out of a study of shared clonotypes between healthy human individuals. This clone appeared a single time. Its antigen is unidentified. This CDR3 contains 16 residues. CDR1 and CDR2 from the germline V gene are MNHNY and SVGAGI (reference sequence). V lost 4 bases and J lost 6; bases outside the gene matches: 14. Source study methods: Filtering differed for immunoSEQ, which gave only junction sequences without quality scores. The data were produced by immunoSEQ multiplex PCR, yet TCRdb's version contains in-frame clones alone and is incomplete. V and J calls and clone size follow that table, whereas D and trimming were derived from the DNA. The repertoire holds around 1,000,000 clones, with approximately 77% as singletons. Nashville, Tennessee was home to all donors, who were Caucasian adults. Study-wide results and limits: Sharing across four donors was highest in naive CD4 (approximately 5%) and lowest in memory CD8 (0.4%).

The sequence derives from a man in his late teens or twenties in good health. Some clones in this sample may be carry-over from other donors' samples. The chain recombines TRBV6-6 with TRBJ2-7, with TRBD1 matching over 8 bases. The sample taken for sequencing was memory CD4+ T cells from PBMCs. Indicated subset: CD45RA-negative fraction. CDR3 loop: CASSLARGQGGSEQYF. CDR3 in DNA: TGTGCCAGCAGTTTGGCCAGGGGGCAGGGGGGCTCCGAGCAGTACTTC.